These 17 T cell receptor beta chains share one sample of origin, sequenced in a study of spatial heterogeneity in lung cancer. Regarding time point: sample taken at primary tumor resection. From the 5' RACE reads, TCRdb called clonotypes with MiXCR, one entry per CDR3 protein. The sample lists approximately 44,000 distinct CDR3 sequences; roughly 15% were seen once. The specimen comprised PBMCs, sampled at surgery. The source is a male donor with early-stage non-small cell lung cancer.

This clonotype was seen a handful of times. The chain employs TRBV3-1 and TRBJ1-5, with D possibly being TRBD1 (5 bases). Germline V gene data show CDR1 as LGHDT and CDR2 as YNNKEL (reference sequence). CDR3 length equals 13 residues. V lost 1 base and J lost 7, with 8 bases in between. In DNA, the CDR3 is TGTGCCAGCAGCCAAGTAAGGGGACAGCCCCAGCATTTT. Encoded protein: CASSQVRGQPQHF.

This clonotype showed up just a few times. DNA of the CDR3: TGTGCCAGCAGCCAGTCGGGACTAGCGGGACTAACCGGGGAGCTGTTTTTT. Translating it yields CASSQSGLAGLTGELFF. This chain connects TRBV4-2 to TRBJ2-2, with 13 nucleotides matching TRBD2. Germline CDR1 LGHNA, CDR2 YNFKEQ. V trimming: 3 bases; J trimming: 5 bases; junction bases outside the gene matches: 6. The CDR3 totals 17 residues.

The V and J genes are TRBV20-1 and TRBJ1-1; D unresolved. CDR1 and CDR2 from the germline V gene are DFQATT and SNEGSKA (reference sequence). The ends were cut back, 2 bases at V and 0 bases at J, with 10 bases in the middle. The CDR3 contains 14 residues. Here the CDR3 reads CSARKPGMNTEAFF. The CDR3 DNA reads as TGCAGTGCTAGAAAGCCTGGCATGAACACTGAAGCTTTCTTT.

The J gene is TRBJ2-3, the V gene TRBV7-9; D may correspond to TRBD1 or TRBD2 (5 bases each). The germline CDR1 and CDR2 sequences are SEHNR and FQNEAQ (reference sequence). Trimming left V 7 bases short and J 2 bases short, with 13 bases between. CDR3 length equals 14 residues. CDR3 loop: CASTGAGYTDTQYF. In DNA form, the CDR3 reads TGTGCCAGCACCGGGGCCGGGTACACAGATACGCAGTATTTT.

This clonotype was found a few times. CDR3 sequence reads: CASSSPDSGTGSDEQFF. CDR3 nucleotides: TGCGCCAGCAGCTCGCCGGATTCCGGGACGGGGTCCGATGAGCAGTTCTTC. This rearrangement joins TRBV5-1 to TRBJ2-1, with D perhaps matching TRBD1 or TRBD2 (5 bases each). The CDR3 consists of 17 residues. In germline, CDR1 is SGHRS, CDR2 YFSETQ. V shed 3 bases and J shed 8 bases, with 24 bases lying between them.

This clonotype was observed a few times. The rearrangement uses TRBV7-9 and TRBJ1-3; a weak D match, TRBD1 (5 bases). The CDR3 length is 16 residues. Trimming cost V 2 bases and J 0 bases, with 11 bases left between them. Germline V gene lookup returns CDR1 SEHNR and CDR2 FQNEAQ (reference sequence). This chain's CDR3 is CASSLRGTTSGNTIYF. In nucleotides, the CDR3 is TGTGCCAGCAGCTTACGAGGGACTACCTCTGGAAACACCATATATTTT.

This clonotype appeared a few times. CDR3 in DNA: TGTGCCAGCGGGCGAGCGGGAGTAGGGGAGACCCAGTACTTC. Protein: CASGRAGVGETQYF. V and J are TRBV28 and TRBJ2-5, with 8 bases fitting TRBD2. V shed 8 bases and J 5 bases; nucleotides not matched to a gene: 10. This CDR3 contains 14 residues. Germline CDR1 MDHEN, CDR2 SYDVKM.

This clonotype was recorded a few times. The rearrangement uses TRBV5-1 and TRBJ2-7, with D perhaps matching TRBD1 (6 bases). This CDR3 is built from 16 residues. V lost 0 bases and J lost 1, with 14 bases in between. Germline CDR1 reads SGHRS; CDR2 reads YFSETQ. CDR3 region: CASSLVPTGRSYEQYF. CDR3 nucleotide sequence: TGCGCCAGCAGCTTGGTCCCGACAGGACGGTCCTACGAGCAGTACTTC.

The V call is TRBV28, the J call TRBJ1-2, with D hard to call. The germline gives CDR1 MDHEN, CDR2 SYDVKM. V gave up 2 bases and J gave up 2 bases, with 6 bases separating them. The CDR3 covers 13 residues. The CDR3 DNA is TGTGCCAGCAGTTTACGGGCCAACTATGGCTACACCTTC. Protein product: CASSLRANYGYTF.

The chain recombines TRBV4-1 with TRBJ1-1; D gene ambiguous. Germline CDR1 reads MGHRA; CDR2 reads YSYEKL. V lost 0 bases to trimming and J lost 6 bases, with 11 bases between them. The CDR3 sequence is 14 residues long. CDR3 amino acids: CASSQDAGFPEAFF. CDR3 coding DNA: TGCGCCAGCAGCCAAGATGCCGGGTTCCCTGAAGCTTTCTTT.

Only a few counts were recorded for this clonotype. The chain carries TRBV5-1 and TRBJ2-5; 7 positions agree with TRBD1. CDR3 length: 14 amino acids. Trimming took 2 bases from V and 5 from J; bases not matched to a gene: 6. The germline CDR1 and CDR2 sequences are SGHRS and YFSETQ. The CDR3 loop is CASSLLTGEETQYF. The CDR3 coding sequence is TGCGCCAGCAGCTTACTCACAGGGGAGGAGACCCAGTACTTC.

This clonotype was observed many times. The chain carries TRBV27 and TRBJ1-2, with D maybe TRBD1 (6 bases). The V and J ends lost 1 base and 4 bases respectively, with 10 bases between them. The CDR3 covers 14 residues. The germline V gene has CDR1 MNHEY and CDR2 SMNVEV (reference sequence). DNA of the CDR3: TGTGCCAGCAGTTTATTGGGGGCGCCCTATGGCTACACCTTC. It yields the protein CASSLLGAPYGYTF.

This clonotype was seen more than once but under ten times. The chain has TRBV20-1 and TRBJ2-1; D might be TRBD2 (5 bases). The V end was cut by 6 bases, the J end by 0 bases, with 12 bases between. Germline V lookup: CDR1 DFQATT, CDR2 SNEGSKA (reference sequence). This CDR3 spans 14 amino acids. CDR3 sequence: CSARDKSSYNEQFF. CDR3 bases: TGCAGTGCGAGGGATAAAAGCTCCTACAATGAGCAGTTCTTC.

This chain uses TRBV28 with TRBJ2-7; 7 bases line up with TRBD2. V was pared by 4 bases and J by 0 bases, with 3 bases of the junction left unmatched. This CDR3 comprises 14 residues. The germline V gene encodes CDR1 MDHEN and CDR2 SYDVKM. The CDR3 region is CASSYSGGSYEQYF. Written as DNA, the CDR3 is TGTGCCAGCAGTTACTCGGGGGGCTCCTACGAGCAGTACTTC. Using reference TRBV28 and TRBJ2-7 for the parts outside the CDR3, the full variable domain is DVKVTQSSRYLVKRTGEKVFLECVQDMDHENMFWYRQDPGLGLRLIYFSYDVKMKEKGDIPEGYSVSREKKERFSLILESASTNQTSMYLCASSYSGGSYEQYFGPGTRLTVT.

This clonotype was seen a handful of times. The CDR3 sequence: CASSFALADSSYEQYF. In DNA, the CDR3 is TGCGCCAGCAGCTTTGCGCTAGCGGACAGCTCCTACGAGCAGTACTTC. This chain connects TRBV4-1 to TRBJ2-7; perhaps TRBD2 as D (7 bases). V lost 5 bases to trimming and J lost 0 bases, with 17 bases between them. The CDR3 has 16 residues. Germline V lookup: CDR1 MGHRA, CDR2 YSYEKL.

This clonotype was recorded many times. The chain couples TRBV6-4 to TRBJ2-5, with TRBD2 matching 9 bases. Trimming cost V 2 bases and J 5 bases; bases outside gene matches: 9. The CDR3 totals 16 residues. The germline V gene encodes CDR1 MRHNA and CDR2 SNTAGT. The CDR3 region has the DNA TGTGCCAGCAGTGACCGAACCGCGGGAGGGCCCGAGACCCAGTACTTC. Translating gives CASSDRTAGGPETQYF.

This clonotype has more than one count but fewer than ten. J is TRBJ2-3 and V is TRBV10-1; D may match TRBD1 or TRBD2 (5 bases each). Germline V gene data show CDR1 as WNHNN and CDR2 as SYGVQD (reference sequence). The CDR3 has 14 amino acids. Trimming removed 2 bases from V and 2 bases from J, with 8 bases in between. The CDR3 protein is CASSEGGPTDTQYF. The CDR3 DNA reads TGCGCCAGCAGTGAGGGGGGTCCCACAGATACGCAGTATTTT.